Shown below are 10 T cell receptor beta chains from a single sample sequenced in a study of CD8 T cells in Susac syndrome (dated 2019 in TCRdb). Libraries were built with the immunoSEQ multiplex PCR assay. RNA was extracted using the RNeasy kit, and roughly 0.5 to 1 microgram was reverse transcribed with random hexamers. TCRdb redid the processing of the public reads, applying fastp at Q25 and MiXCR, and retained in-frame beta chains. Each record represents a unique CDR3 protein, reported with the most common genes and DNA among its rows. A total of approximately 150,000 distinct CDR3 sequences appear in this sample, around 92% of them only once. The top ten clones comprise around 0.087% of the sample. Sequences were obtained from CD4+ T cells from PBMCs. The receptors were gathered from a human donor in good health.

The chain joins TRBV5-6 to TRBJ2-1; D perhaps matches TRBD2 (5 bases). V was pared by 0 bases and J by 7 bases, with 11 bases between. Germline CDR1 reads SGHDT; CDR2 reads YYEEEE. This CDR3 is 14 amino acids long. CDR3: CASSLGGGENEQFF. As DNA, the CDR3 is TGTGCCAGCAGCTTGGGTGGAGGTGAGAATGAGCAGTTCTTC.

The gene calls are TRBV5-4 and TRBJ2-5; a possible D gene is TRBD1 (6 bases). The CDR3 extends over 14 amino acids. Germline CDR1 SGHNT, CDR2 YYREEE (reference sequence). The V gene lost 4 bases and the J gene lost 1 base, with 11 bases spanning the gap. The CDR3 spells CASSTRTAQETQYF. CDR3 DNA sequence: TGTGCCAGCAGCACCCGGACAGCCCAAGAGACCCAGTACTTC.

The rearrangement uses TRBV18 and TRBJ1-5, with D unresolved. Trimming pared 1 base from V and 3 bases from J, leaving 4 bases between. CDR3 size: 13 residues. Germline CDR1 KGHSH, CDR2 LQKENI. The CDR3 nucleotides are TGTGCCAGCTCACCACGGGACAATCAGCCCCAGCATTTT. Amino acid sequence: CASSPRDNQPQHF.

J is TRBJ2-3 and V is TRBV2; possibly TRBD1 for D (6 bases). CDR1 SNHLY and CDR2 FYNNEI come from the germline V gene. V shed 7 bases and J shed 0 bases, with 8 bases lying between them. There are 13 residues in the CDR3. CDR3 amino acids: CASNRVSTDTQYF. The CDR3 bases are TGTGCCAGCAACAGGGTCAGCACAGATACGCAGTATTTT. Together with reference TRBV2 and TRBJ2-3, the CDR3 gives the full variable domain: EPEVTQTPSHQVTQMGQEVILRCVPISNHLYFYWYRQILGQKVEFLVSFYNNEISEKSEIFDDQFSVERPDGSNFTLKIRSTKLEDSAMYFCASNRVSTDTQYFGPGTRLTVL.

This clonotype was picked up a small number of times. This chain links TRBV30 with TRBJ2-7; a weak D match, TRBD2 (5 bases). Trimming removed 4 bases from V and 9 bases from J, with 22 bases in between. The CDR3 is 14 residues long. The germline V gene has CDR1 GTSNPN and CDR2 SVGIG (reference sequence). The chain's CDR3 is CAWKDSPLAGAQYF. CDR3 nucleotide sequence: TGTGCCTGGAAGGACTCCCCTCTGGCCGGCGCGCAGTACTTC.

This clonotype was observed a few times. This rearrangement joins TRBV28 to TRBJ2-4; D might be TRBD1 (5 bases). Trimming took 4 bases from V and 7 from J, leaving 5 bases between them. This CDR3 is built from 11 residues. Germline V gene data show CDR1 as MDHEN and CDR2 as SYDVKM. The CDR3 protein is CASSSGNIQYF. The CDR3 coding sequence is TGTGCCAGCAGTTCAGGGAACATTCAGTACTTC. Complete variable domain (other parts from reference TRBV28 and TRBJ2-4): DVKVTQSSRYLVKRTGEKVFLECVQDMDHENMFWYRQDPGLGLRLIYFSYDVKMKEKGDIPEGYSVSREKKERFSLILESASTNQTSMYLCASSSGNIQYFGAGTRLSVL.

The gene calls are TRBV3-1 and TRBJ2-6, with a possible D match to TRBD2 (5 bases). From germline, CDR1 is LGHDT and CDR2 YNNKEL (reference sequence). This CDR3 has 20 amino acids. Between the trimmed V and J ends, which lost 4 bases and 0 bases, there was a span of 22 bases. This chain's CDR3 is CASSPMREWGRVSGANVLTF. The CDR3 region has the DNA TGTGCCAGCAGCCCTATGAGGGAGTGGGGTCGGGTCTCTGGGGCCAACGTCCTGACTTTC.

The chain is built from TRBV2 and TRBJ1-5, with TRBD1 as a possible D gene (5 bases). Germline CDR1 is SNHLY and CDR2 is FYNNEI. V lost 6 bases and J lost 3, with 12 bases in between. The CDR3 extends over 14 amino acids. CDR3 sequence: CASRDNRYNQPQHF. For the CDR3, the DNA is TGTGCCAGCAGGGATAACAGGTACAATCAGCCCCAGCATTTT.

CDR3 sequence (DNA): TGCGCCAGCAGCCAAGATAACAGGCGGGAATATGGCTACACCTTC. It specifies CASSQDNRREYGYTF. The J gene is TRBJ1-2, the V gene TRBV4-3, with D possibly being TRBD1 (5 bases). The CDR3 runs to 15 residues. V was trimmed by 0 bases and J by 5 bases, leaving 13 bases between them. The V gene's germline CDR1 is LGHNA and CDR2 YSLEER.

The chain joins TRBV10-2 to TRBJ2-7; D is uncertain. Trimming removed 8 bases from V and 3 bases from J, with 8 bases in between. The CDR3 covers 11 residues. Germline V gene sequence: CDR1 WSHSY, CDR2 SAAADI. The DNA for the CDR3 is TGCGCCAGCGCGGCAAGCTACGAGCAGTACTTC. Its translation is CASAASYEQYF.